The next 24 T cell receptor beta chains were all read from a single sample in a study of post-analysis software for immune sequencing data. Study-wide points: The five TRBV segments detected at higher frequency in patients than in controls included TRBV5-6, TRBV5-1 and TRBV20-1.

Their antigen targets remain unknown. Unique molecular identifiers had been added to the TCR beta cDNA libraries. TCRdb itself ran the PCR reads through MiXCR, one entry per CDR3 protein. The sample contains 500,000 to 600,000 distinct CDR3 sequences, 44% of which appear only once. The sample consisted of blood. Receptor source: a girl aged 10-17 years with multiple sclerosis.

In its sample, this clonotype was seen many times. This rearrangement joins TRBV28 to TRBJ2-1, with 11 nucleotides matching TRBD2. V shed 5 bases and J 2 bases; nucleotides not matched to a gene: 2. This CDR3 comprises 15 residues. Germline values: CDR1 MDHEN, CDR2 SYDVKM. CDR3 sequence: CASSPSGGPYNEQFF. CDR3 sequence (DNA): TGTGCCAGCAGTCCTAGCGGGGGGCCCTACAATGAGCAGTTCTTC.

This clonotype was seen more than once but under ten times. The chain uses TRBV29-1 and TRBJ2-6; possible D gene TRBD1, 6 bases. V lost 5 bases and J lost 0, with 17 bases in between. CDR1 and CDR2 (germline): SQVTM, ANQGSEA. The CDR3 runs 17 residues. The CDR3 sequence is CSVLTRQARSGANVLTF. The DNA for the CDR3 is TGCAGCGTTTTGACGAGACAGGCGCGCTCTGGGGCCAACGTCCTGACTTTC.

Only a few counts were recorded for this clonotype. The chain recombines TRBV5-6 with TRBJ2-7; TRBD2 aligns across 8 bases. The CDR3 covers 13 residues. V dropped 7 bases and J dropped 0; count of bases not matched to a gene: 3. In germline, CDR1 is SGHDT, CDR2 YYEEEE. The CDR3 protein is CASSGLVSYEQYF. The CDR3 bases are TGTGCCAGCTCGGGACTAGTCTCCTACGAGCAGTACTTC.

The J gene is TRBJ1-4, the V gene TRBV20-1; the D gene is possibly TRBD1 (6 bases). The CDR3 extends over 14 amino acids. Germline V gene lookup returns CDR1 DFQATT and CDR2 SNEGSKA (reference sequence). Trimming left V 0 bases short and J 8 bases short, with 13 bases between. The DNA of the CDR3 is TGCAGTGCTAGAGATTTACAGGGAGGAGAAAAACTGTTTTTT. Translated: CSARDLQGGEKLFF.

This clonotype came up once. The chain has TRBV6-5 and TRBJ2-1; maybe TRBD1 (6 bases). Between the trimmed V and J ends, which lost 2 bases and 6 bases, there was a span of 14 bases. Per the germline V gene, CDR1 is MNHEY and CDR2 is SVGAGI. CDR3 size: 15 residues. CDR3 sequence reads: CASSYHRTGLNEQFF. The CDR3 DNA reads as TGTGCCAGCAGTTACCATCGTACAGGGCTCAATGAGCAGTTCTTC.

This rearrangement joins TRBV20-1 to TRBJ2-6, with D uncertain. The CDR3 consists of 14 residues. Germline lookup yields CDR1 DFQATT and CDR2 SNEGSKA (reference sequence). Trimming took off 3 bases at V and 4 bases at J, with 10 bases between the two ends. The CDR3, as DNA: TGCAGTGCTAGGTTGGGTACCGGGGCCAACGTCCTGACTTTC. Translating gives CSARLGTGANVLTF.

The chain is built from TRBV20-1 and TRBJ1-1; tentatively, D is TRBD1 (5 bases). This CDR3 has 14 amino acids. V was pared by 4 bases and J by 0 bases, with 12 bases between. Germline CDR1 DFQATT, CDR2 SNEGSKA (reference sequence). The CDR3 region has the DNA TGCAGTGCTAATGGGGCATTCATGAACACTGAAGCTTTCTTT. This translates into CSANGAFMNTEAFF.

In this sample, this clonotype turned up a few times. J is TRBJ2-4 and V is TRBV10-3; D call uncertain. Deletions cut 0 bases from V and 9 bases from J, with 18 bases between. CDR1 ENHRY and CDR2 SYGVKD come from the germline V gene. This CDR3 spans 16 amino acids. The CDR3 coding sequence is TGTGCCATCAGTGAGTCAGGGATTAGTTCGGACGGCATTCAGTACTTC. It encodes CAISESGISSDGIQYF.

The CDR3 coding sequence is TGTGCCAGCAGGCGCAGGGGGGGAGAGACCCAGTACTTC. Its translation is CASRRRGGETQYF. This chain connects TRBV6-5 to TRBJ2-5; tentatively, D is TRBD1 or TRBD2 (7 bases each). The CDR3 sequence is 13 residues long. From germline, CDR1 is MNHEY and CDR2 SVGAGI. The ends were cut back, 6 bases at V and 4 bases at J, with 12 bases in the middle.

The chain employs TRBV25-1 and TRBJ1-6, with D uncertain. This CDR3 is 15 amino acids long. The germline CDR1 and CDR2 sequences are MGHDK and SYGVNS. Deletions cut 3 bases from V and 8 bases from J, with 14 bases between. CDR3 nucleotides: TGTGCCAGCAGTGAGTTAGTGGCGGAATATTCACCCCTCCACTTT. It encodes CASSELVAEYSPLHF.

This clonotype came up once. The chain employs TRBV4-1 and TRBJ2-3; D is uncertain. The CDR3 has 15 amino acids. Germline lookup yields CDR1 MGHRA and CDR2 YSYEKL. V lost 0 bases, J lost 0 bases, and 7 bases lay in between. The chain's CDR3 is CASSQDLVSTDTQYF. DNA for the CDR3: TGCGCCAGCAGCCAAGACCTAGTGAGCACAGATACGCAGTATTTT.

The rearrangement uses TRBV10-3 and TRBJ2-5; 9 bases fit TRBD1. The germline gives CDR1 ENHRY, CDR2 SYGVKD. V trimming: 3 bases; J trimming: 4 bases; junction bases outside the gene matches: 3. This CDR3 has 14 residues. CDR3 residues: CAISERGQGETQYF. The DNA of the CDR3 is TGTGCCATCAGTGAAAGGGGACAGGGAGAGACCCAGTACTTC.

This clonotype was seen a handful of times. This sequence joins TRBV5-5 and TRBJ1-2, with D unresolved. Per the germline V gene, CDR1 is SGHKS and CDR2 is YYEKEE (reference sequence). V gave up 4 bases and J gave up 2 bases, with 18 bases separating them. This CDR3 region has 16 residues. The CDR3, as DNA: TGTGCCAGCAGCCCTCTGGTTTTAGCGGCGAACTATGGCTACACCTTC. Protein product: CASSPLVLAANYGYTF.

V usage is TRBV5-5 and J usage is TRBJ2-5, with D perhaps TRBD1 (6 bases). The CDR3 is 15 residues long. Germline assignment: CDR1 SGHKS and CDR2 YYEKEE (reference sequence). V lost 4 bases to trimming and J lost 5 bases, with 18 bases between them. CDR3 nucleotides: TGTGCCAGCAGCCCCCGGGACATGCGTCGGGAGACCCAGTACTTC. Encoded protein: CASSPRDMRRETQYF.

The J gene is TRBJ1-1, the V gene TRBV4-1; TRBD1 is a possible D gene (6 bases). CDR1 and CDR2 from the germline V gene are MGHRA and YSYEKL. With 2 bases removed from V and 1 base from J, the gap between germline ends came to 11 bases. This CDR3 contains 15 residues. The CDR3 protein is CASSQHRVGNTEAFF. Written as DNA, the CDR3 is TGCGCCAGCAGCCAACACAGGGTAGGGAACACTGAAGCTTTCTTT.

Only a few counts were recorded for this clonotype. This chain connects TRBV5-1 to TRBJ1-1; 10 bases match TRBD1. J was trimmed by 5 bases and V by 4 bases; bases with no gene match: 8. Germline V CDR1 and CDR2: SGHRS, YFSETQ. This CDR3 spans 15 amino acids. The CDR3 protein is CASSLEGTGVTEAFF. In nucleotides, the CDR3 is TGCGCCAGCAGCCTGGAGGGGACAGGGGTAACTGAAGCTTTCTTT.

The chain employs TRBV29-1 and TRBJ2-3, with D possibly matching TRBD1 (5 bases). This CDR3 is built from 14 residues. Trimming removed 6 bases from V and 2 bases from J, with 15 bases in between. Germline CDR1 reads SQVTM; CDR2 reads ANQGSEA. As DNA, the CDR3 is TGCAGCGTAACCAGGGCAGGCGCCACAGATACGCAGTATTTT. Amino acid sequence: CSVTRAGATDTQYF.

This clonotype was counted a few times. Since no conserved phenylalanine or tryptophan closes the CDR3, a read error is the likely cause. V usage is TRBV5-1 and J usage is TRBJ2-5; 11 bases agree with TRBD2. Germline CDR1 and CDR2: SGHRS and YFSETQ. This CDR3 has 16 residues. V shed 0 bases and J 1 base; nucleotides not matched to a gene: 2. CDR3 region: CASSLGLAGPQETQYL. For the CDR3, the DNA is TGCGCCAGCAGCTTGGGACTAGCGGGACCCCAAGAGACCCAGTACTTA.

This clonotype was detected only a few times. The chain recombines TRBV10-3 with TRBJ2-5; 15 bases are shared with TRBD2. The J call is doubtful: the DNA matches TRBJ2-7 better. CDR3 length: 14 residues. Germline CDR1 reads ENHRY; CDR2 reads SYGVKD. The CDR3 nucleotides read TGTGCCGCCAGGACTAGCGGGAGGGCCCGCGAGCAGTACTTC. Protein product: CAARTSGRAREQYF.

This clonotype was counted a few times. The chain joins TRBV5-1 to TRBJ2-3, with a possible D match to TRBD2 (6 bases). The length of the CDR3 is 14 residues. V was pared by 4 bases and J by 6 bases, with 15 bases between. Germline assignment: CDR1 SGHRS and CDR2 YFSETQ. CDR3 bases: TGCGCCAGCAGCACTGCCGGAGGAGGGGATACGCAGTATTTT. It is translated as CASSTAGGGDTQYF.

This clonotype was counted between two and nine times. The chain uses TRBV5-5 and TRBJ1-2, with TRBD1 as a possible D gene (6 bases). CDR1 is SGHKS, CDR2 YYEKEE, per germline (reference sequence). The CDR3 length is 13 residues. With 2 bases removed from V and 6 bases from J, the gap between germline ends came to 11 bases. The CDR3 is CASSFTGNDGYTF. The DNA for the CDR3 is TGTGCCAGCAGCTTTACAGGGAACGATGGCTACACCTTC.

The sample holds a few counts of this clonotype. The chain links TRBV12-3 or TRBV12-4 to TRBJ2-7, with a tentative D call TRBD1 (5 bases). V was trimmed by 5 bases and J by 0 bases, leaving 8 bases between them. This CDR3 has 13 residues. DNA of the CDR3: TGTGCCAGCAGTCGACAGTCCTCCTACGAGCAGTACTTC. Translated: CASSRQSSYEQYF.

This clonotype was detected only a few times. The gene calls are TRBV6-5 and TRBJ1-2; no clear D gene. The germline gives CDR1 MNHEY, CDR2 SVGAGI. Deletions cut 5 bases from V and 6 bases from J, with 13 bases between. The length of the CDR3 is 13 residues. This chain's CDR3 is CASSIALLDGYTF. CDR3 DNA: TGTGCCAGCAGTATTGCCCTGCTCGATGGCTACACCTTC.

This clonotype was seen more than once but under ten times. An end of the junction differs from the germline gene, which may be a read error. This chain connects TRBV2 to TRBJ2-7; 8 bases match TRBD1. The length of the CDR3 is 14 residues. The germline CDR1 and CDR2 sequences are SNHLY and FYNNEI. The CDR3 region has the DNA TGTGCCGGCAGGAGTTCAGGGGGCGCATACGAGCAGTACTTC. As protein: CAGRSSGGAYEQYF.